This TCR beta chain was sequenced during a study of shared clonotypes between healthy human individuals. General observations from the study: Among donors, clonotype sharing was expected to be affected by sequencing depth.

A note on this clone: Its antigen is still unknown.

Germline CDR1 is MDHEN and CDR2 is SYDVKM. Trimming shortened V by 6 bases and J by 0 bases, and 17 bases separated the two germline ends. CDR3 length: 16 amino acids. The table came from immunoSEQ multiplex PCR; TCRdb's copy has only in-frame clones and leaves some out. In the table there are 2 million to 2.5 million clones, 85% to 95% of which are singletons. This clonotype was sampled from a man between 18 and 35 years old in good health. Some clones in this sample may be carry-over from other donors' samples. The chain combines TRBV28 with TRBJ1-1; D is perhaps TRBD1 (5 bases). Sequencing input: naive CD4+ T cells from PBMCs. Subset reported: CD45RA+ positively selected. CDR3 protein: CASRISGFHMNTEAFF. The CDR3 DNA reads as TGTGCCAGCAGAATATCAGGGTTTCATATGAACACTGAAGCTTTCTTT.